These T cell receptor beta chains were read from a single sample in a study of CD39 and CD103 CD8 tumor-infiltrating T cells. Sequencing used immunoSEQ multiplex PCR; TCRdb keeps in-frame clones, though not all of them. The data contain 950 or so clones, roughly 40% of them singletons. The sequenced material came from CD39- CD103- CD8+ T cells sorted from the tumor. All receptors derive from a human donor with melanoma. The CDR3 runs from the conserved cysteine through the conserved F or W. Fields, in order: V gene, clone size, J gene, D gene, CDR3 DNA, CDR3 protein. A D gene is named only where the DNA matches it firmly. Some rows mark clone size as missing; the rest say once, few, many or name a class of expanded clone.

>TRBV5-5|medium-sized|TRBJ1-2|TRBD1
TGTGCCAGCAGCTCGGAACCGGGACAGTATAACTATGGCTACACCTTC
CASSSEPGQYNYGYTF
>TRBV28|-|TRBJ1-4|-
TGTGCCAGCAGTTTCCAGGGCACTAATGAAAAACTGTTTTTT
CASSFQGTNEKLFF
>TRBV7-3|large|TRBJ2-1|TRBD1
TGTGCCAGCAGCTCCTTAGGTCCCGGGACAGGGGTTACTGAGCAGTTCTTC
CASSSLGPGTGVTEQFF
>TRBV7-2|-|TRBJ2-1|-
TGTGCCAGCAGCTCCACTAGGGAGCAGTTCTTC
CASSSTREQFF
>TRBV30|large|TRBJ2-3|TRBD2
TGTGCCTGGAGTGTCCCTAGCGGGAGGGCCGGAGATACGCAGTATTTT
CAWSVPSGRAGDTQYF
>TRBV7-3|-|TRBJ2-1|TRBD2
TGTGCCAGCAGCTCCCTAGCGGGAGGGCCTAGGTATGAGCAGTTCTTC
CASSSLAGGPRYEQFF
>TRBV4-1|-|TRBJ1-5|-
TGCGCCAGCAGCCAATGGACCGTTAGCAATCAGCCCCAGCATTTT
CASSQWTVSNQPQHF
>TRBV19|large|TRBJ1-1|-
TGTGCCAGTAGTTCCGGGACGCCTTCCACTGAAGCTTTCTTT
CASSSGTPSTEAFF
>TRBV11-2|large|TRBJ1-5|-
TGTGCCAGCAGCTTAGGGGTTAGTCAGCCCCAGCATTTT
CASSLGVSQPQHF
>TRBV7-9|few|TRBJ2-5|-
TGTGCCAGCAGCACCCCAGGTACCGAGACCCAGTACTTC
CASSTPGTETQYF
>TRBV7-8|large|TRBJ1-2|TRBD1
TGTGCCAGCGGTCGACAGGGGGCGGGCTATGGCTACACCTTC
CASGRQGAGYGYTF
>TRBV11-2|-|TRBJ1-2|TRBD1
TGTGCCAGCGGTCGACAGGGGGCGGGCTATGGCTACACCTTC
CASGRQGAGYGYTF
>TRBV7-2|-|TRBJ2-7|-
TGTGCCAGCAGCGCGGTCGGGGGATCCTACGAGCAGTACTTC
CASSAVGGSYEQYF
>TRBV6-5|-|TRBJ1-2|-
TGTGCCAGCAGCCTAGGGGGGTTCAATGGCTACACCTTC
CASSLGGFNGYTF
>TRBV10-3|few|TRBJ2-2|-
TGTGCCATCAGTGAGTCGGAGGACGGGGAGCTGTTTTTT
CAISESEDGELFF
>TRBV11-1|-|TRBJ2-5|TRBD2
TGTGCCACTGGTGGGGGGGATCAAGAGACCCAGTACTTC
CATGGGDQETQYF
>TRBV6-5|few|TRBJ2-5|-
TGTGCCAGCAGTTATTCGCCATTTGGGGGAGAGACCCAGTACTTC
CASSYSPFGGETQYF
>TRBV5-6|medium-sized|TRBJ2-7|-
TGTGCCAGCAGCTACCAGTCAGCAGGGCTCTACGAGCAGTACTTC
CASSYQSAGLYEQYF
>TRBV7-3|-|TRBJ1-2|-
TGTGCCAGCAGCCTGGGGGGGTCCACTAACTATGGCTACACCTTC
CASSLGGSTNYGYTF
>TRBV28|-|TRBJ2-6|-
TGTGCCAGCAGTTGCTTAGGCTTGACACAAAGTCGGGCCAACGTCCTGACTTTC
CASSCLGLTQSRANVLTF